The 13 T cell receptor beta chains in this list originate from one sample, sequenced in a study of blood T cells in healthy people across ages. Together with a sample-barcoded 5' primer, a J-beta primer mix was included in a second PCR lasting roughly 6 to 12 cycles. Using its own MiXCR run on the 5' RACE reads, TCRdb lists one record per CDR3 protein. The data hold 1.5 million to 2 million distinct CDR3 sequences, with approximately 50% observed a single time. Sequences were obtained from blood. The receptors come from a woman in her 40s in good health.

The chain combines TRBV7-2 with TRBJ2-7; D not certain. The germline gives CDR1 SGHTA, CDR2 FQGNSA. The CDR3 contains 13 residues. The ends were cut back, 5 bases at V and 7 bases at J, with 15 bases in the middle. The CDR3: CASSPRQPSEQYF. CDR3 in DNA: TGTGCCAGCAGCCCCAGGCAGCCCTCGGAGCAGTACTTC.

This clonotype turned up a few times. V gene TRBV4-1 combines with J gene TRBJ2-1; the D gene is possibly TRBD2 (5 bases). Trimming pared 2 bases from V and 5 bases from J, leaving 13 bases between. Germline lookup yields CDR1 MGHRA and CDR2 YSYEKL. This CDR3 has 15 residues. The CDR3 sequence: CASSQPASGNNEQFF. Here the CDR3 DNA reads TGCGCCAGCAGCCAACCCGCTTCCGGGAACAATGAGCAGTTCTTC.

The chain is built from TRBV25-1 and TRBJ2-7, with D tentatively TRBD1 (5 bases). V dropped 5 bases and J dropped 2 bases, with 25 bases sitting between them. Per the germline V gene, CDR1 is MGHDK and CDR2 is SYGVNS. The CDR3 is 18 residues long. The CDR3 DNA is TGTGCCAGCAGTAACACGAGACCTCCGGTTAGGGGCACCTACGAGCAGTACTTC. Its translation: CASSNTRPPVRGTYEQYF.

This clonotype has only a few counts. Here the CDR3 DNA reads TGCAGCGTTACCGGGACAGGGGGCGCCGGTGAAAAACTGTTTTTT. The encoded protein is CSVTGTGGAGEKLFF. The chain couples TRBV29-1 to TRBJ1-4, with 12 bases identical to TRBD1. The CDR3 has 15 residues. The V and J ends lost 5 bases and 7 bases, in that order; junction bases with no gene match: 8. Germline lookup yields CDR1 SQVTM and CDR2 ANQGSEA.

V and J are TRBV5-5 and TRBJ2-3; TRBD1 aligns across 11 bases. Per the germline V gene, CDR1 is SGHKS and CDR2 is YYEKEE (reference sequence). This CDR3 has 16 amino acids. The trim removed 4 bases at V and 6 bases at J, leaving 10 bases unmatched. The CDR3, as DNA: TGTGCCAGCAGCCTCCGGGACAGGGGGGGCCGGGATACGCAGTATTTT. This translates into CASSLRDRGGRDTQYF.

The chain carries TRBV3-1 and TRBJ2-5; tentatively, D is TRBD1 (6 bases). With the DNA end fitting TRBJ2-7 better, the J assignment may be wrong. CDR1 LGHDT and CDR2 YNNKEL come from the germline V gene (reference sequence). This CDR3 spans 12 amino acids. In DNA, the CDR3 is TGTGCCAGCAAAAGGGGGAGTTACGAGCAGTACTTC. It specifies CASKRGSYEQYF.

V gene TRBV25-1 combines with J gene TRBJ2-6; 9 nucleotides line up with TRBD1. V lost 3 bases, J lost 0 bases, and 6 bases stayed unmatched. This CDR3 comprises 18 residues. Germline values: CDR1 MGHDK, CDR2 SYGVNS. CDR3 coding DNA: TGTGCCAGCAGTGAGGACAGGGGTGGTCTCTCTGGGGCCAACGTCCTGACTTTC. It yields the protein CASSEDRGGLSGANVLTF.

This clonotype was seen only a few times. The chain uses TRBV20-1 and TRBJ2-3; the D gene is possibly TRBD2 (6 bases). Trimming pared 5 bases from V and 0 bases from J, leaving 18 bases between. Germline assignment: CDR1 DFQATT and CDR2 SNEGSKA (reference sequence). This CDR3 has 16 amino acids. CDR3 bases: TGCAGTGCTGGGGACCGGGGGAGAACTAGCACAGATACGCAGTATTTT. This translates into CSAGDRGRTSTDTQYF.

This chain links TRBV7-8 with TRBJ2-1, with 11 bases fitting TRBD2. CDR1 is SGHVS, CDR2 FQNEAQ, per germline. The CDR3 spans 17 residues. Trimming at V came to 6 bases and at J to 5 bases, leaving 12 bases not matched to a gene. The CDR3 region has the DNA TGTGCCAGCAGTTTCTTACGACTAGCGGGGCCCAACAATGAGCAGTTCTTC. It encodes CASSFLRLAGPNNEQFF.

V and J are TRBV28 and TRBJ2-7; possibly TRBD1 for D (6 bases). CDR1 and CDR2 from the germline V gene are MDHEN and SYDVKM. The germline V and J ends were trimmed by 6 bases and 0 bases, with 15 bases remaining between them. CDR3 length: 15 residues. The CDR3 spells CASSLDRYFSYEQYF. The CDR3 DNA is TGTGCCAGCAGCCTCGACAGGTACTTCTCCTACGAGCAGTACTTC.

This clonotype is a singleton in its sample. Mismatch with germline at one junction end may stem from a read error. The genes are TRBV28 and TRBJ2-5; no clear D gene. The CDR3 is made up of 12 amino acids. Germline V gives CDR1 MDHEN, CDR2 SYDVKM. The CDR3 loop is CTSSGLAETQYF. The DNA of the CDR3 is TGTACCAGCAGTGGGCTCGCGGAGACCCAGTACTTC.

The V call is TRBV20-1, the J call TRBJ2-1; D ambiguous. The CDR3 extends over 11 amino acids. V gave up 5 bases and J gave up 10 bases, with 12 bases separating them. Germline V gene lookup returns CDR1 DFQATT and CDR2 SNEGSKA (reference sequence). CDR3 sequence reads: CSAPRFGEQFF. The CDR3 DNA is TGCAGTGCTCCGAGATTTGGAGAGCAGTTCTTC.

The chain has TRBV7-2 and TRBJ1-1, with D unresolved. Deletions cut 5 bases from V and 0 bases from J, with 16 bases between. Germline V gene data show CDR1 as SGHTA and CDR2 as FQGNSA. The CDR3 extends over 16 amino acids. CDR3 DNA: TGTGCCAGCAGCCCCCAATATAGAGGGCTGAACACTGAAGCTTTCTTT. This encodes CASSPQYRGLNTEAFF.